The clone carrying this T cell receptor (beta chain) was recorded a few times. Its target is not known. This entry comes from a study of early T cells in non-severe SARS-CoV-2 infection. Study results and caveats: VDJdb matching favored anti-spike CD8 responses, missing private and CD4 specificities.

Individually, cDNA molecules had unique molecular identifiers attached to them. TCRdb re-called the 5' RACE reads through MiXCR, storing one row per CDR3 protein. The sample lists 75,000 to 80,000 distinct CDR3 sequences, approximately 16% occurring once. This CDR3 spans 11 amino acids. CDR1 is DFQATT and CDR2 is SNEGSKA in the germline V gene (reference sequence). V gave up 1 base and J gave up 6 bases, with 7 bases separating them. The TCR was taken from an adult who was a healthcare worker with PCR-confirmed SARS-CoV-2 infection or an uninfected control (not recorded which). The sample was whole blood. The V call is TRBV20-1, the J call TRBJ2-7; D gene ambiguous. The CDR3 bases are TGCAGTGCTAGAGTTGAGCTCGAGCAGTACTTC. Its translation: CSARVELEQYF.